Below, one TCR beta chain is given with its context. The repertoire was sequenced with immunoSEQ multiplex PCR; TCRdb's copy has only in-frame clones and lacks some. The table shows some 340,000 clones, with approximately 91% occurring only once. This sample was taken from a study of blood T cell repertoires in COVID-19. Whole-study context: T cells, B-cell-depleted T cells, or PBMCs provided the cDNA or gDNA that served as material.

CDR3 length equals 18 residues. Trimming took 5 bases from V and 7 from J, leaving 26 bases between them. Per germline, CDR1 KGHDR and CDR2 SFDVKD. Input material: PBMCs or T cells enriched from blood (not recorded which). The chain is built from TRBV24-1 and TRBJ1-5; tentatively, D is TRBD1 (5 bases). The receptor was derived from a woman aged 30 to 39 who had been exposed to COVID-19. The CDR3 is CATSANRHQRGESQPQHF. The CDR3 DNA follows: TGTGCCACCAGTGCCAACCGCCACCAGCGGGGGGAGAGCCAGCCCCAGCATTTT.